Below are 20 T cell receptor beta chains sequenced from a single sample in a study of identical twins. Each CDR3 protein gets one entry after TCRdb re-called the 5' RACE reads with MiXCR. The repertoire consists of about 460,000 distinct CDR3 sequences, with approximately 14% occurring once and the leading ten covering roughly 0.56%. This sample also belongs to another study, concerning yellow fever vaccine responses in identical twins.

The sequencing input was CD4+ T cells sorted from blood. These receptors were obtained from a woman between 18 and 30 years old in good health.

This clonotype has only a few counts. The chain has TRBV20-1 and TRBJ2-1; 10 nucleotides line up with TRBD2. Germline V gene data show CDR1 as DFQATT and CDR2 as SNEGSKA (reference sequence). Losses at the gene ends were 6 bases for V and 7 bases for J; bases not matched to a gene: 9. The CDR3 runs to 14 residues. The CDR3 reads CSASEGTSENEQFF. The CDR3 DNA sequence: TGCAGTGCCTCCGAGGGGACTAGCGAGAATGAGCAGTTCTTC.

The chain carries TRBV20-1 and TRBJ2-7; D gene ambiguous. Germline V gene data show CDR1 as DFQATT and CDR2 as SNEGSKA (reference sequence). Trimming pared 6 bases from V and 6 bases from J, leaving 15 bases between. The CDR3 loop spans 12 amino acids. CDR3 DNA sequence: TGCAGTGCGGGCTATTCTCCGGGCGAGCAGTACTTC. Residues: CSAGYSPGEQYF.

This clonotype was counted between two and nine times. The chain joins TRBV7-2 to TRBJ1-5; D uncertain. The CDR3 spans 15 residues. With 4 bases removed from V and 7 bases from J, the gap between germline ends came to 17 bases. Per the germline V gene, CDR1 is SGHTA and CDR2 is FQGNSA. CDR3 nucleotide sequence: TGTGCCAGCAGCTCCCAACCCGGCGGGTGGCAGCCCCAGCATTTT. Translation: CASSSQPGGWQPQHF.

The chain joins TRBV5-1 to TRBJ1-2; 9 nucleotides line up with TRBD1. Looked up from germline, CDR1 is SGHRS and CDR2 is YFSETQ. After removal of 2 bases from V and 8 bases from J, the junction contained 7 bases not matched to a gene. The CDR3 covers 14 residues. DNA for the CDR3: TGCGCCAGCAGCTTATTGACAGGGGGAAAGGGCTACACCTTC. Translated, it gives CASSLLTGGKGYTF. The whole variable domain, remainder taken from reference TRBV5-1 and TRBJ1-2, is KAGVTQTPRYLIKTRGQQVTLSCSPISGHRSVSWYQQTPGQGLQFLFEYFSETQRNKGNFPGRFSGRQFSNSRSEMNVSTLELGDSALYLCASSLLTGGKGYTFGSGTRLTVV.

This clonotype appeared a few times. The genes are TRBV7-2 and TRBJ2-2; D might be TRBD1 (7 bases). The germline V gene encodes CDR1 SGHTA and CDR2 FQGNSA. The germline V and J ends were trimmed by 10 bases and 3 bases, with 12 bases remaining between them. The CDR3 contains 13 residues. The CDR3 reads CATARGDTGELFF. DNA for the CDR3: TGTGCCACTGCCAGGGGGGACACCGGGGAGCTGTTTTTT. The full variable domain, completed using reference TRBV7-2 and TRBJ2-2, is GAGVSQSPSNKVTEKGKDVELRCDPISGHTALYWYRQSLGQGLEFLIYFQGNSAPDKSGLPSDRFSAERTGGSVSTLTIQRTQQEDSAVYLCATARGDTGELFFGEGSRLTVL.

This chain uses TRBV4-2 with TRBJ2-1, with 7 bases identical to TRBD2. This CDR3 spans 15 amino acids. From germline, CDR1 is LGHNA and CDR2 YNFKEQ. V shed 4 bases and J 9 bases; nucleotides not matched to a gene: 12. CDR3 region: CASSPLEGGASEQFF. The CDR3 DNA sequence: TGTGCCAGCAGCCCCCTTGAGGGAGGGGCGAGTGAGCAGTTCTTC.

The chain uses TRBV5-1 and TRBJ2-1; 10 bases fit TRBD2. The V gene end was trimmed by 6 bases and the J gene end by 4 bases; junction bases not matched to a gene: 4. CDR1 SGHRS and CDR2 YFSETQ come from the germline V gene. This CDR3 is 14 amino acids long. The CDR3 region is CASTSGGVYNEQFF. CDR3 in DNA: TGCGCCAGCACGAGCGGGGGGGTGTACAATGAGCAGTTCTTC.

This rearrangement joins TRBV5-1 to TRBJ2-2; 11 bases are shared with TRBD2. The V and J ends lost 0 bases and 1 base, in that order; junction bases with no gene match: 2. This CDR3 comprises 17 residues. Germline lookup yields CDR1 SGHRS and CDR2 YFSETQ. The CDR3 loop reads CASSLAGTSGNTGELFF. The DNA of the CDR3 is TGCGCCAGCAGCTTGGCAGGGACTAGCGGGAACACCGGGGAGCTGTTTTTT.

V is TRBV27 and J is TRBJ2-7, with 7 positions matching TRBD2. Germline-derived CDR1 and CDR2 are MNHEY and SMNVEV (reference sequence). V lost 6 bases and J lost 5; bases outside the gene matches: 7. The CDR3 loop spans 13 amino acids. The CDR3 coding sequence is TGTGCCAGCAGCCGAGCGGGGTCCAACGAGCAGTACTTC. Translating gives CASSRAGSNEQYF.

The V call is TRBV6-1, the J call TRBJ2-5; D is tentatively TRBD1 or TRBD2 (5 bases each). The CDR3 is 13 residues long. V shed 6 bases and J shed 5 bases, with 13 bases lying between them. Germline V gene lookup returns CDR1 MNHNS and CDR2 SASEGT. The CDR3 sequence: CASSGSGRETQYF. Written as DNA, the CDR3 is TGTGCCAGCAGCGGTTCGGGGCGGGAGACCCAGTACTTC.

This clonotype was detected only a few times. The chain has TRBV25-1 and TRBJ1-6; D remains unclear. Trimming took 6 bases from V and 8 from J, leaving 8 bases between them. Germline CDR1 MGHDK, CDR2 SYGVNS. There are 12 residues in the CDR3. In nucleotides, the CDR3 is TGTGCCAGCAGGGAGGGTGATTCACCCCTCCACTTT. Translated, it gives CASREGDSPLHF.

The chain joins TRBV4-3 to TRBJ2-7; 9 bases line up with TRBD1. CDR3 size: 15 residues. J gave up 3 bases and V 0 bases, and 3 bases lay outside the gene matches. Germline V gene lookup returns CDR1 LGHNA and CDR2 YSLEER. CDR3 sequence: CASSQEGQGYYEQYF. As DNA, the CDR3 is TGCGCCAGCAGCCAAGAGGGACAGGGTTACTACGAGCAGTACTTC.

This chain connects TRBV12-3 or TRBV12-4 to TRBJ2-3; D remains ambiguous. With 7 bases removed from V and 4 bases from J, the gap between germline ends came to 9 bases. The CDR3 is 12 amino acids. The CDR3 protein is CASIGVADTQYF. CDR3 nucleotide sequence: TGTGCCAGCATCGGCGTGGCAGATACGCAGTATTTT.

The J gene is TRBJ2-5, the V gene TRBV30; 11 bases are a match to TRBD1. The J segment lost 4 bases and the V segment lost 3 bases, leaving 10 bases of the junction unmatched. The CDR3 has 16 amino acids. CDR1 GTSNPN and CDR2 SVGIG come from the germline V gene (reference sequence). This CDR3 is CAWRGTGGWGGETQYF. As DNA, the CDR3 is TGTGCCTGGAGAGGGACAGGGGGGTGGGGTGGAGAGACCCAGTACTTC.

Many counts were recorded for this clonotype. The chain employs TRBV24-1 and TRBJ2-3, with 13 bases fitting TRBD2. Germline V gene sequence: CDR1 KGHDR, CDR2 SFDVKD. Trimming removed 5 bases from V and 4 bases from J; junction bases left unmatched: 8. This CDR3 has 17 residues. Here the CDR3 reads CATSADPGLAGADTQYF. CDR3 nucleotide sequence: TGTGCCACCAGTGCTGACCCTGGACTAGCGGGAGCAGATACGCAGTATTTT.

In this sample, this clonotype turned up a few times. The chain is built from TRBV4-2 and TRBJ2-1; TRBD2 matches 8 bases. CDR1 is LGHNA and CDR2 is YNFKEQ in the germline V gene. Germline trimming cut 2 bases from V and 5 bases from J; bases unmatched to any gene: 5. This CDR3 is 15 amino acids long. CDR3 protein: CASSQFRGGNNEQFF. The CDR3 DNA reads as TGTGCCAGCAGCCAATTCCGCGGGGGGAACAATGAGCAGTTCTTC.

The sample holds a few counts of this clonotype. This chain uses TRBV5-1 with TRBJ2-1; TRBD2 matches 12 bases. The CDR3 contains 20 residues. Per germline, CDR1 SGHRS and CDR2 YFSETQ. Trimming at V came to 4 bases and at J to 4 bases, leaving 18 bases not matched to a gene. CDR3 nucleotide sequence: TGCGCCAGCAGCGGGACTTTGGGGCTAGCGGGAGGGCCCCGATACAATGAGCAGTTCTTC. Protein product: CASSGTLGLAGGPRYNEQFF.

J is TRBJ2-5 and V is TRBV2; D remains unclear. V lost 9 bases and J lost 2, with 7 bases in between. Germline CDR1 and CDR2: SNHLY and FYNNEI. The CDR3 spans 11 residues. CDR3 protein: CASAEQETQYF. DNA of the CDR3: TGTGCCAGTGCGGAACAAGAGACCCAGTACTTC.

V usage is TRBV4-1 and J usage is TRBJ2-2; D might be TRBD2 (5 bases). CDR1 MGHRA and CDR2 YSYEKL come from the germline V gene. V gave up 4 bases and J gave up 1 base, with 13 bases separating them. CDR3 length equals 16 residues. The CDR3: CASSPREGGNTGELFF. Written as DNA, the CDR3 is TGCGCCAGCAGCCCGAGAGAGGGTGGGAACACCGGGGAGCTGTTTTTT.

In its sample, this clonotype was seen a few times. The J gene is TRBJ2-7, the V gene TRBV5-1; no definite D call. Trimming pared 4 bases from V and 4 bases from J, leaving 15 bases between. Germline V gene sequence: CDR1 SGHRS, CDR2 YFSETQ. The CDR3 spans 14 residues. The CDR3 DNA reads TGCGCCAGCAGCCTGGGCCTTTTCCCTTACGAGCAGTACTTC. It yields the protein CASSLGLFPYEQYF.